The clone carrying this T cell receptor (beta chain) was detected only once. Its antigen remains unidentified. The sample comes from a study of Graves' ophthalmopathy and Graves' hyperthyroidism. About the study: Peripheral blood sampling occurred at initial diagnosis, before any treatment. The study, taken as a whole, reports: Predictions made by the model for ophthalmopathy progression reached 55% to 71% sensitivity and approximately 72% specificity.

Uncontrolled infections, pregnancy, lactation or other autoimmune diseases led to patient exclusion. RNA transcripts provided the template for amplifying TCR beta CDR3 regions. HTBI primers primed a first-round RT-PCR, and a second-round multiplex PCR followed. TCRdb reanalysed the multiplex PCR reads using MiXCR and keeps one entry per CDR3 protein. The sample lists 200,000 to 250,000 distinct CDR3 sequences, about 47% seen once, with around 47% in the top ten. Material: peripheral blood. The source is an adult man with Graves' ophthalmopathy.

The CDR3 protein is CASSGPDRGRVTTGELFF. In DNA form, the CDR3 reads TGCGCCAGCAGCGGCCCGGACAGGGGGCGAGTCACAACCGGGGAGCTGTTTTTT. This chain connects TRBV5-1 to TRBJ2-2; 11 positions agree with TRBD1. With 4 bases clipped from V and 5 bases from J, the junction kept 13 bases outside the gene matches. The CDR3 totals 18 residues. Germline assignment: CDR1 SGHRS and CDR2 YFSETQ. Using reference TRBV5-1 and TRBJ2-2 for the parts outside the CDR3, the full variable domain is KAGVTQTPRYLIKTRGQQVTLSCSPISGHRSVSWYQQTPGQGLQFLFEYFSETQRNKGNFPGRFSGRQFSNSRSEMNVSTLELGDSALYLCASSGPDRGRVTTGELFFGEGSRLTVL.